The rows below give T cell receptor beta chains drawn from one sample of a study of blood T cell repertoires in COVID-19. Produced via immunoSEQ multiplex PCR; TCRdb's table is partial and in-frame only. The data hold about 70,000 clones, with around four fifths observed a single time. Sequencing was done on a sample of peripheral blood. The receptors derive from a woman aged 60-75 years with acute or convalescent COVID-19. Both conserved end residues are part of each CDR3. A D gene is named only where the DNA matches it firmly. Size is omitted from some rows. Given values are once, few, many or a class for expanded clones.

>.|.|TRBV3-1/TRBV3-2|TRBJ1-2
TGTGCCAGCAGCCGATTGGGCGCCGGTGCAGGGTTGTTTGGCTACACCTTC
CASSRLGAGAGLFGYTF
>.|TRBD1|TRBV27|TRBJ1-1
TGTGCCAGCAGTTTCAGGGGGGTAATGACCACTGAAGCTTTCTTT
CASSFRGVMTTEAFF
>.|.|TRBV6-5|TRBJ1-5
TGTGCCAGCAGCTACAGGGAGGACGGGCCCCAGCATTTT
CASSYREDGPQHF
>.|.|TRBV5-1|TRBJ2-5
TGCGCCAGCAGCTCCTCCCAGCGAGAGACCCAGTACTTC
CASSSSQRETQYF
>.|TRBD1|TRBV6-6|TRBJ1-4
TGTGCCAGCAGTTCCCCCACAGGGGCCACTGAAAAACTGTTTTTT
CASSSPTGATEKLFF
>.|.|TRBV11-1|TRBJ1-4
TGTGCCAGCAGCTTTAGTAGGAGTGAAAAACTGTTTTTT
CASSFSRSEKLFF
>.|TRBD1|TRBV13|TRBJ2-7
TGTGCCAGCAGAAATGGACAGGGCCACGAGCAGTACTTC
CASRNGQGHEQYF
>.|.|TRBV3-1/TRBV3-2|TRBJ1-5
TGTGCCAGCAGCCAATTCGGGGTGGGCAATCAGCCCCAGCATTTT
CASSQFGVGNQPQHF
>.|.|TRBV7-3|TRBJ2-5
TGTGCCAGCAGCTTTGGGTCGGGAGAGACCCAGTACTTC
CASSFGSGETQYF
>.|.|TRBV5-4|TRBJ2-1
TGTGCCAGCGCCGACTATTACAATGAGCAGTTCTTC
CASADYYNEQFF
>.|.|TRBV24-1|TRBJ1-2
TGTGCCACCAGTGATGGGGGGAATTATGGCTACACCTTC
CATSDGGNYGYTF
>.|.|TRBV4-1|TRBJ2-5
TGCGCCAGCAGCCAAGCCCCACGGGAGACCCAGTACTTC
CASSQAPRETQYF
>few|.|TRBV9|TRBJ1-1
TGTGCCAGCAGCGTAGTAGGGGGGAACACTGAAGCTTTCTTT
CASSVVGGNTEAFF
>.|.|TRBV6-5|TRBJ1-5
TGTGCCAGCAGTAGAGGTTATAGCAATCAGCCCCAGCATTTT
CASSRGYSNQPQHF
>.|.|TRBV11-3|TRBJ2-1
TGTGCCAGCAGCCCGACGGGAGTAGAGCAGTTCTTC
CASSPTGVEQFF
>.|.|TRBV18|TRBJ1-6
TGTGCCAGCTCACGGGCCGTGCGTAATTCACCCCTCCACTTT
CASSRAVRNSPLHF
>.|TRBD2|TRBV5-4|TRBJ2-1
TGTGCCAGCAGCTTCGGCGGGGGTTCCTACAATGAGCAGTTCTTC
CASSFGGGSYNEQFF
>few|.|TRBV6-5|TRBJ1-1
TGTGCCAGCCGGAGGGATCGGACTGAAGCTTTCTTT
CASRRDRTEAFF
>few|.|TRBV10-3|TRBJ2-7
TGTGCCATCAGTGGACAGGCCTACGAGCAGTACTTC
CAISGQAYEQYF
>.|.|TRBV5-6|TRBJ1-4
TGTGCCAGCAGCTCCCTCGGGGGACCTAATGAAAAACTGTTTTTT
CASSSLGGPNEKLFF
>.|.|TRBV4-2|TRBJ2-3
TGTGCCAGCAGCCAACCGAGCCGATTAGATACGCAGTATTTT
CASSQPSRLDTQYF
>.|.|TRBV29-1|TRBJ1-4
TGCAGCGTTGCAGGGGACAATGAAAAACTGTTTTTT
CSVAGDNEKLFF
>.|TRBD1|TRBV19|TRBJ1-1
TGTGCCAGTAGTATAGGGACAGGGGGCGCTTTTACTGAAGCTTTCTTT
CASSIGTGGAFTEAFF
>.|.|TRBV24-1|TRBJ2-3
TGTGCCACCAGTGATTTGGTCGGGTCGGCAGATACGCAGTATTTT
CATSDLVGSADTQYF
>.|.|TRBV7-3|TRBJ2-1
TGTGCCAGCAGCCCCCGTTATAGCGGACTGGGGGAGCAGTTCTTC
CASSPRYSGLGEQFF
>.|.|TRBV19|TRBJ1-5
TGTGCCAGTAGTATATCCCAGGGAACGCCCTTCTATCAGCCCCAGCATTTT
CASSISQGTPFYQPQHF
>.|.|TRBV5-4|TRBJ2-5
TGTGCCAGCAGCACCCCGGCCGGGCAAGAGACCCAGTACTTC
CASSTPAGQETQYF
>.|.|TRBV7-3|TRBJ2-7
TGTGCCAGCAGCAATCGAGGGCGAGGCGAGCAGTACTTC
CASSNRGRGEQYF
>.|.|TRBV30|TRBJ2-2
TGTGCCTGGAGTGTAGCCATTCCCGGGGAGCTGTTTTTT
CAWSVAIPGELFF
>.|TRBD1|TRBV18|TRBJ2-2
TGTGCCAGCTCCCTGGGGATCGGACAGGGCCCGAACACCGGGGAGCTGTTTTTT
CASSLGIGQGPNTGELFF
>.|TRBD2|TRBV9|TRBJ2-1
TGTGCCAGCAGCGTATCTAGCGGGATCTCCTACAATGAGCAGTTCTTC
CASSVSSGISYNEQFF
>.|TRBD2|TRBV18|TRBJ2-1
TGTGCCAGCTCACCACCGACGGGAGGGCACAATGAGCAGTTCTTC
CASSPPTGGHNEQFF
>.|.|TRBV9|TRBJ1-1
TGTGCCAGCAGTGCGGGGGTGAACACTGAAGCTTTCTTT
CASSAGVNTEAFF
>.|.|TRBV28|TRBJ2-2
TGTGCCAGCAGTTTATACGGGGGATACGGGGAGCTGTTTTTT
CASSLYGGYGELFF
>.|TRBD1|TRBV3-1/TRBV3-2|TRBJ1-3
TGTGCCAGCAGCCCCGGGACAGGCTTCTCTGGAAACACCATATATTTT
CASSPGTGFSGNTIYF
>.|TRBD1|TRBV7-8|TRBJ1-5
TGTGCCAGCAGCCCCATGGGCCCAGGGGGAGTGAGCAATCAGCCCCAGCATTTT
CASSPMGPGGVSNQPQHF
>few|.|TRBV11-1|TRBJ1-3
TGTGCCAGCAGCTCGGGGACTGGAAACACCATATATTTT
CASSSGTGNTIYF
>.|TRBD1|TRBV7-7|TRBJ2-5
TGTGCTAGCAGCTGGGGACAGCAAGAGACCCAGTACTTC
CASSWGQQETQYF
>.|.|TRBV9|TRBJ2-3
TGTGCCAGCAGCGTAGGTCCCGTAGCGGTGACAGATACGCAGTATTTT
CASSVGPVAVTDTQYF
>.|TRBD1|TRBV24-1|TRBJ2-1
TGTGCCACCAGACGGACAGGGGACAACAATGAGCAGTTCTTC
CATRRTGDNNEQFF
>few|.|TRBV6-6|TRBJ1-3
TGTGCCAGCAGTTACTCCCAGGGGCCGTCTGGAAACACCATATATTTT
CASSYSQGPSGNTIYF
>.|.|TRBV27|TRBJ1-1
TGTGCCAGCAGTTTAATGGGCCAAGCGAACACTGAAGCTTTCTTT
CASSLMGQANTEAFF
>.|TRBD1|TRBV19|TRBJ2-3
TGTGCCAGTGGACAGGGGGCGGTAGCAGATACGCAGTATTTT
CASGQGAVADTQYF
>.|TRBD2|TRBV5-1|TRBJ2-1
TGCGCCAGCAGGTTTATAAGGACTAGCGGGAGATGGTTCTCCTACAATGAGCAGTTCTTC
CASRFIRTSGRWFSYNEQFF
>.|TRBD2|TRBV5-6|TRBJ2-3
TGTGCCAGCAAGCCCTCTAGCGGGAGTCCAGATACGCAGTATTTT
CASKPSSGSPDTQYF
>.|TRBD1|TRBV7-2|TRBJ2-7
TGTGCCAGCAGCTCAGGGGGTCACGGCGAGCAGTACTTC
CASSSGGHGEQYF
>.|TRBD2|TRBV18|TRBJ2-5
TGTGCCAGCTCGCCGGACAGGGCTTGGACTAGCGGATTAGAGACCCAGTACTTC
CASSPDRAWTSGLETQYF
>.|TRBD2|TRBV4-1|TRBJ2-7
TGCGCCAGCAGCCAAGAGCTAGCGGGGGCCCGGGGCGAGCAGTACTTC
CASSQELAGARGEQYF
>.|.|TRBV18|TRBJ1-1
TGTGCCAGCTCACCAGCGGCAGGGCTGAACACTGAAGCTTTCTTT
CASSPAAGLNTEAFF
>few|.|TRBV12-3/TRBV12-4|TRBJ2-3
TGTGCCAGCAGTCCCGACACTGCAGATACGCAGTATTTT
CASSPDTADTQYF
>.|.|TRBV7-9|TRBJ1-2
TGTGCCAGCAGCTTAGCGGGGCAGGCAAGATACTATGGCTACACCTTC
CASSLAGQARYYGYTF
>.|.|TRBV2|TRBJ2-7
TGTGCCAGCAGACAGGAGTACGAGCAGTACTTC
CASRQEYEQYF
>.|TRBD2|TRBV28|TRBJ2-1
TGTGCCAGCAGTTTCCTAGCGGGGGGGCCATCGGCTTACAATGAGCAGTTCTTC
CASSFLAGGPSAYNEQFF
>.|.|TRBV7-8|TRBJ2-1
TGTGCCAGCAGCTCGACTCACGCCGCCTACAATGAGCAGTTCTTC
CASSSTHAAYNEQFF
>.|TRBD2|TRBV2|TRBJ2-5
TGTGCCAGCAGTGGATCCGGGACTAGGGCGGAGACCCAGTACTTC
CASSGSGTRAETQYF
>.|.|TRBV7-2|TRBJ2-5
TGTGCCAGCAGCCCCTTACGGGGAGGAGAGACCCAGTACTTC
CASSPLRGGETQYF
>once|TRBD1|TRBV6-5|TRBJ2-1
TGTGCCAGCCCTGGAGGCAGGGGGCCGTACAATGAGCAGTTCTTC
CASPGGRGPYNEQFF